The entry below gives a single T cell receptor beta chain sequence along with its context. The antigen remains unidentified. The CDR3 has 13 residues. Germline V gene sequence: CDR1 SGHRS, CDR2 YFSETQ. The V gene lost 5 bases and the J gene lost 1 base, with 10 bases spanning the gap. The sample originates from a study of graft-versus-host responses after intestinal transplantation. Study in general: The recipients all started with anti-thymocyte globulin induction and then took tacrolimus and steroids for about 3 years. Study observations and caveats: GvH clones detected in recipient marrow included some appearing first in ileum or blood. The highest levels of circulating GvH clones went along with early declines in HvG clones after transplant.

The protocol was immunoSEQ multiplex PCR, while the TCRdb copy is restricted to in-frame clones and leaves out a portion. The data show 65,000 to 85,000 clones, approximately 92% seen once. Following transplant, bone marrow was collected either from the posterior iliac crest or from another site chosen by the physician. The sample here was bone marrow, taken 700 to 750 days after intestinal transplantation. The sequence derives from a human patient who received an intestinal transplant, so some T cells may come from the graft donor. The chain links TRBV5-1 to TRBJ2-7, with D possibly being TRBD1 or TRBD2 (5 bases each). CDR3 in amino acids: CASSRDGSYEQYF. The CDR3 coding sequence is TGCGCCAGCAGTCGGGACGGATCCTACGAGCAGTACTTC. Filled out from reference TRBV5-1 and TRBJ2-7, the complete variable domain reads KAGVTQTPRYLIKTRGQQVTLSCSPISGHRSVSWYQQTPGQGLQFLFEYFSETQRNKGNFPGRFSGRQFSNSRSEMNVSTLELGDSALYLCASSRDGSYEQYFGPGTRLTVT.